Below are 29 T cell receptor beta chains sequenced from a single sample in a study of blood T cell repertoires in COVID-19. TCRdb's table, derived via immunoSEQ multiplex PCR, lists solely in-frame clones and lacks some. The sample comprises about 200,000 clones, approximately 86% of which are singletons, and about 4% rests with the top ten. Sample: PBMCs or T cells enriched from blood (not recorded which). Receptors originate from a woman aged 25 to 39 who had been exposed to COVID-19.

The rearrangement links TRBV12-5 to TRBJ2-1; D is ambiguous. With 3 bases removed from V and 10 bases from J, the gap between germline ends came to 7 bases. The germline gives CDR1 LGHNT, CDR2 FRNRAP. This CDR3 spans 11 amino acids. The CDR3 DNA is TGTGCTAGTGGTTTTTTTCCGGAGCAGTTCTTC. Residues: CASGFFPEQFF.

Comments on this clone: A read error may account for a junction end that differs from germline. This chain uses TRBV28 with TRBJ2-4; TRBD1 is a possible D gene (6 bases). The germline V gene has CDR1 MDHEN and CDR2 SYDVKM. The CDR3 has 15 residues. CDR3 bases: TGTGCCAGCAGTTCCCCGAACAGGGCTTCGGGTAATGAAAACTTC. This codes for CASSSPNRASGNENF.

This clone appeared a few times. The rearrangement joins TRBV5-1 to TRBJ1-3; D not resolved. The germline V gene has CDR1 SGHRS and CDR2 YFSETQ. The CDR3 is 16 residues long. Deletions cut 7 bases from V and 1 base from J, with 18 bases between. The CDR3: CASSSRGLPSGNTIYF. The CDR3 region has the DNA TGCGCCAGCTCCTCCCGCGGACTGCCGTCTGGAAACACCATATATTTT. Filled out from reference TRBV5-1 and TRBJ1-3, the complete variable domain reads KAGVTQTPRYLIKTRGQQVTLSCSPISGHRSVSWYQQTPGQGLQFLFEYFSETQRNKGNFPGRFSGRQFSNSRSEMNVSTLELGDSALYLCASSSRGLPSGNTIYFGEGSWLTVV.

The CDR3 DNA reads as TGTGCCAGCTCACCACGTCAAAGGGAGCTGTTTTTT. Protein sequence: CASSPRQRELFF. The chain carries TRBV18 and TRBJ2-2; unclear D gene. CDR3 length equals 12 residues. Germline-derived CDR1 and CDR2 are KGHSH and LQKENI. V was shortened by 1 base and J by 9 bases, with 6 bases between the two germline ends.

CDR3 protein: CASSLAVMNTEAFF. The CDR3 coding sequence is TGTGCCAGCAGCTTGGCTGTAATGAACACTGAAGCTTTCTTT. This chain joins TRBV7-9 and TRBJ1-1; D gene ambiguous. Germline V gene sequence: CDR1 SEHNR, CDR2 FQNEAQ (reference sequence). V lost 3 bases, J lost 0 bases, and 8 bases lay in between. This CDR3 has 14 amino acids.

This clone was picked up one time. CDR3 DNA: TGTGCCTGGAGGGGAGGGGTATCCTACAATGAGCAGTTCTTC. Translated: CAWRGGVSYNEQFF. V gene TRBV30 combines with J gene TRBJ2-1; 7 nucleotides align to TRBD2. Germline V gene sequence: CDR1 GTSNPN, CDR2 SVGIG (reference sequence). The V gene end was trimmed by 3 bases and the J gene end by 1 base; junction bases not matched to a gene: 3. This CDR3 is 14 amino acids long.

The chain couples TRBV27 to TRBJ1-6; D perhaps matches TRBD1 (5 bases). The length of the CDR3 is 14 residues. V shed 5 bases and J shed 4 bases, with 9 bases lying between them. Germline V gives CDR1 MNHEY, CDR2 SMNVEV (reference sequence). The CDR3 here is CASSAGQYNSPLHF. DNA for the CDR3: TGTGCCAGCAGTGCGGGGCAGTATAATTCACCCCTCCACTTT.

This CDR3 is CASSYRDRGLGSPLHF. The CDR3 nucleotides read TGCGCCAGCAGCTACCGGGACAGGGGGCTAGGTTCACCCCTCCACTTT. V is TRBV5-1 and J is TRBJ1-6, with 12 bases that match TRBD1. V was pared by 3 bases and J by 9 bases, with 7 bases of the junction left unmatched. Germline CDR1 SGHRS, CDR2 YFSETQ. This CDR3 has 16 residues.

This clone is a singleton in its sample. V and J are TRBV3-1 (or the pseudogene TRBV3-2) and TRBJ1-4; D is perhaps TRBD1 (6 bases). Germline V gene data show CDR1 as LGHDT and CDR2 as YNNKEL (reference sequence). This CDR3 is built from 16 residues. V was pared by 0 bases and J by 8 bases, with 16 bases between. CDR3 residues: CASSQEGAKGWEKLFF. The DNA of the CDR3 is TGTGCCAGCAGCCAAGAGGGGGCCAAGGGATGGGAAAAACTGTTTTTT.

The chain recombines TRBV4-1 with TRBJ2-7; perhaps TRBD2 as D (5 bases). Germline CDR1 and CDR2: MGHRA and YSYEKL. With 1 base removed from V and 0 bases from J, the gap between germline ends came to 7 bases. This CDR3 region has 14 residues. CDR3 coding DNA: TGCGCCAGCAGCCAAGGCGGACTCTCCTACGAGCAGTACTTC. Translated: CASSQGGLSYEQYF.

Here the CDR3 reads CASSLMARGYNSPLHF. The CDR3 nucleotides are TGTGCCAGCAGCTTAATGGCCAGGGGGTATAATTCACCCCTCCACTTT. This rearrangement joins TRBV7-3 to TRBJ1-6; 7 bases line up with TRBD1. CDR1 is SGHTA and CDR2 is FQGTGA in the germline V gene. After removal of 1 base from V and 4 bases from J, the junction contained 4 bases not matched to a gene. The CDR3 loop spans 16 amino acids.

This chain connects TRBV27 to TRBJ1-2; 9 bases map to TRBD1. CDR3 length equals 15 residues. The V segment lost 7 bases and the J segment 4 bases; nucleotides outside the gene matches: 10. The germline V gene encodes CDR1 MNHEY and CDR2 SMNVEV (reference sequence). This chain's CDR3 is CASKPGTGMGYGYTF. The CDR3 bases are TGTGCCAGCAAGCCAGGGACAGGGATGGGCTATGGCTACACCTTC.

There are a few counts of this clone. The chain combines TRBV4-2 with TRBJ2-1; 14 bases are shared with TRBD2. CDR1 is LGHNA and CDR2 is YNFKEQ in the germline V gene. The CDR3 has 17 residues. V gave up 0 bases and J gave up 9 bases; unmatched junction bases: 7. The CDR3 loop reads CASSQDPGLAGVSEQFF. CDR3 DNA: TGTGCCAGCAGCCAAGATCCGGGACTAGCGGGAGTCAGTGAGCAGTTCTTC.

This chain uses TRBV20-1 with TRBJ1-2, with a tentative D call TRBD1 (6 bases). The CDR3 has 10 amino acids. Germline CDR1 and CDR2: DFQATT and SNEGSKA (reference sequence). Deletions cut 8 bases from V and 2 bases from J, with 6 bases between. The CDR3 loop is CSTGNYGYTF. In DNA form, the CDR3 reads TGCAGTACAGGGAACTATGGCTACACCTTC.

This clone was recorded once. This chain uses TRBV6-6 with TRBJ2-2; 10 bases are shared with TRBD1. V lost 4 bases, J lost 8 bases, and 7 bases stayed unmatched. CDR1 and CDR2 (germline): MNHNY, SVGAGI (reference sequence). CDR3 length: 15 amino acids. CDR3: CASSLEGTGEGELFF. In nucleotides, the CDR3 is TGTGCCAGCAGTTTGGAGGGGACAGGGGAGGGGGAGCTGTTTTTT.

This chain uses TRBV7-2 with TRBJ1-6, with TRBD1 matching 9 bases. CDR3 length: 16 residues. Germline assignment: CDR1 SGHTA and CDR2 FQGNSA. The V and J ends lost 5 bases and 7 bases, in that order; junction bases with no gene match: 9. CDR3 in amino acids: CASSPMGQGSNSPLHF. CDR3 sequence (DNA): TGTGCCAGCAGCCCGATGGGACAGGGAAGCAATTCACCCCTCCACTTT.

The CDR3 DNA sequence: TGCAGCGTTGAAACAGGGGGATATGGCTACACCTTC. Translation: CSVETGGYGYTF. The chain is built from TRBV29-1 and TRBJ1-2, with TRBD1 matching over 8 bases. This CDR3 contains 12 residues. J lost 5 bases, V lost 2 bases, and 1 base had no gene match. Germline assignment: CDR1 SQVTM and CDR2 ANQGSEA.

The rearrangement links TRBV6-4 to TRBJ2-3; the D gene is possibly TRBD2 (5 bases). Germline loops: CDR1 MRHNA, CDR2 SNTAGT. The V gene lost 6 bases and the J gene lost 5 bases, with 12 bases spanning the gap. The CDR3 consists of 13 residues. CDR3 in amino acids: CASSSGFGDTQYF. The CDR3 DNA reads TGTGCCAGCAGCTCGGGGTTCGGAGATACGCAGTATTTT.

The chain couples TRBV9 to TRBJ1-1; D is undetermined. The CDR3 is 15 residues long. Trimming removed 0 bases at V and 4 bases at J, with 13 bases between. From germline, CDR1 is SGDLS and CDR2 YYNGEE. Written as DNA, the CDR3 is TGTGCCAGCAGCGTAGAAGGGCAGCGGGGCACTGAAGCTTTCTTT. This encodes CASSVEGQRGTEAFF.

The rearrangement uses TRBV4-2 and TRBJ1-1; 7 positions match TRBD1. There are 15 residues in the CDR3. The V gene's germline CDR1 is LGHNA and CDR2 YNFKEQ. J gave up 2 bases and V 2 bases, and 5 bases lay outside the gene matches. In DNA, the CDR3 is TGTGCCAGCAGCCAATTTACAGGGGCTAACACTGAAGCTTTCTTT. It encodes CASSQFTGANTEAFF.

The V call is TRBV2, the J call TRBJ1-1; 7 bases are a match to TRBD1. The CDR3 has 18 residues. With V trimmed by 4 bases and J by 3 bases, 17 bases remained unmatched. Germline CDR1 SNHLY, CDR2 FYNNEI. CDR3 bases: TGTGCCAGCAGTGCGGACCGACAGGGTGCCCTCCGGGACACTGAAGCTTTCTTT. Translation: CASSADRQGALRDTEAFF.

This chain uses TRBV18 with TRBJ2-7; weak D call: TRBD1 (6 bases). Germline-derived CDR1 and CDR2 are KGHSH and LQKENI. V dropped 2 bases and J dropped 4 bases, with 15 bases sitting between them. The CDR3 is 15 amino acids. CDR3 nucleotides: TGTGCCAGCTCACCATCGAGGACAGAAACATACGAGCAGTACTTC. Its protein product is CASSPSRTETYEQYF.

J is TRBJ1-2 and V is TRBV5-8; D gene ambiguous. Trimming shortened V by 4 bases and J by 8 bases, and 21 bases separated the two germline ends. The CDR3 runs to 15 residues. The germline CDR1 and CDR2 sequences are SGHTS and YDEGEE. Written as DNA, the CDR3 is TGTGCCAGCAGCGCCCCCTACTCGTCCCTTTTCGGCTACACCTTC. Amino acids: CASSAPYSSLFGYTF.

V and J are TRBV9 and TRBJ2-7; 9 nucleotides line up with TRBD1. In germline, CDR1 is SGDLS, CDR2 YYNGEE. This CDR3 comprises 15 residues. The V segment lost 4 bases and the J segment 0 bases; nucleotides outside the gene matches: 5. The CDR3 region is CASSPRTGASYEQYF. As DNA, the CDR3 is TGTGCCAGCAGCCCCCGGACAGGGGCCTCCTACGAGCAGTACTTC. Filled out from reference TRBV9 and TRBJ2-7, the complete variable domain reads DSGVTQTPKHLITATGQRVTLRCSPRSGDLSVYWYQQSLDQGLQFLIQYYNGEERAKGNILERFSAQQFPDLHSELNLSSLELGDSALYFCASSPRTGASYEQYFGPGTRLTVT.

J is TRBJ1-2 and V is TRBV19; unclear D gene. Germline values: CDR1 LNHDA, CDR2 SQIVND (reference sequence). The CDR3 contains 12 residues. The V end lost 6 bases, the J end lost 7 bases, and 12 bases lay between the germline ends. CDR3 sequence reads: CASSPRISGYTF. The CDR3 DNA follows: TGTGCCAGTAGCCCGAGGATCAGTGGCTACACCTTC.

The chain combines TRBV6-5 with TRBJ1-4, with TRBD1 identical over 8 bases. This CDR3 contains 14 residues. V was clipped by 4 bases and J by 4 bases; unmatched bases: 2. The germline CDR1 and CDR2 sequences are MNHEY and SVGAGI. The CDR3 nucleotides are TGTGCCAGCAGTTTCACAGGGGGTAATGAAAAACTGTTTTTT. This gives the protein CASSFTGGNEKLFF.

The rearrangement joins TRBV7-8 to TRBJ2-7; D is undetermined. Germline-derived CDR1 and CDR2 are SGHVS and FQNEAQ. The CDR3 length is 15 residues. V lost 5 bases to trimming and J lost 5 bases, with 19 bases between them. This CDR3 is CASSPRAVVVDEQYF. Here the CDR3 DNA reads TGTGCCAGCAGCCCCCGTGCGGTAGTTGTGGACGAGCAGTACTTC.

In nucleotides, the CDR3 is TGTGCCAGCAGCTTAGGCTCTAGCGGGGGGACCTACGAGCAGTACTTC. As protein: CASSLGSSGGTYEQYF. V is TRBV11-2 and J is TRBJ2-7, with 11 bases that match TRBD2. The CDR3 contains 16 residues. V trimming: 1 base; J trimming: 2 bases; junction bases outside the gene matches: 4. Germline-derived CDR1 and CDR2 are SGHAT and FQNNGV.

DNA of the CDR3: TGCGCCAGCATGGCGGGGGGACTACACAATGAGCAGTTCTTC. Translating gives CASMAGGLHNEQFF. The J gene is TRBJ2-1, the V gene TRBV10-2; 8 bases line up with TRBD2. Germline CDR1 and CDR2: WSHSY and SAAADI. The CDR3 spans 14 residues. With V trimmed by 7 bases and J by 5 bases, 7 bases remained unmatched.